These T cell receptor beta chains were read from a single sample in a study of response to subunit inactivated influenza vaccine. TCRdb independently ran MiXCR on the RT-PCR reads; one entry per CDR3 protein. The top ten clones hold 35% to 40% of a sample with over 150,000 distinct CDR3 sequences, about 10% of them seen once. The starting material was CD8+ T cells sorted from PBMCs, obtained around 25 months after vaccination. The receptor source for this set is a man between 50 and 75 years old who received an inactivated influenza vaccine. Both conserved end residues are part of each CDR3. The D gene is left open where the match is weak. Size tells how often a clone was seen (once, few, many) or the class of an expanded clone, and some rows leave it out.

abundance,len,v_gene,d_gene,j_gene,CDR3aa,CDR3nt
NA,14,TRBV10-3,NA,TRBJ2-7,CAIQTGLINCEQYF,TGTGCCATCCAAACGGGGTTGATTAACTGCGAGCAGTACTTC
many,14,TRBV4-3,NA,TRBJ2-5,CASSQDGGRETQYF,TGCGCCAGCAGCCAAGATGGGGGGCGAGAGACCCAGTACTTC
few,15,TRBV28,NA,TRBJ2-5,CASSFFQDPMGTQYF,TGTGCCAGCAGTTTCTTCCAGGACCCCATGGGGACCCAGTACTTC
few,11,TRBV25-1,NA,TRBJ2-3,CASRQSDTQYF,TGTGCCAGCAGACAGTCAGATACGCAGTATTTT
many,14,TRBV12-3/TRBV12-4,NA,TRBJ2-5,CASNRGSPGGTQYF,TGTGCCAGCAACCGTGGGTCCCCTGGGGGGACCCAGTACTTC
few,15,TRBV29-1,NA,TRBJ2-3,CSVPGLQFGTDTQYF,TGCAGCGTCCCGGGTCTCCAATTTGGCACAGATACGCAGTATTTT
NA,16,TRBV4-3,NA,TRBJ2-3,CASSQDQYRPTDTQYF,TGCGCCAGCAGCCAAGATCAGTACAGGCCCACAGATACGCAGTATTTT
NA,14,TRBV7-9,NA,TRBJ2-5,CASSLEGYQETQYF,TGTGCCAGCAGCTTAGAGGGGTACCAAGAGACCCAGTACTTC
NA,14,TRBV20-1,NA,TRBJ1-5,CSARSQAEGQPQHF,TGCAGTGCTAGGAGCCAGGCAGAGGGTCAGCCCCAGCATTTT
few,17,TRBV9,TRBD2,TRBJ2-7,CASSVAGGTSAAYEQYF,TGTGCCAGCAGCGTAGCTGGCGGGACTAGCGCTGCGTACGAGCAGTACTTC
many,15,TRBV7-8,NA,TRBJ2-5,CASSLYGGRQETQYF,TGTGCCAGCAGCCTCTACGGAGGCAGGCAAGAGACCCAGTACTTC
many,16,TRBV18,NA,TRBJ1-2,CASSPTGPQTNYGYTF,TGTGCCAGCTCACCCACCGGGCCGCAGACTAACTATGGCTACACCTTC
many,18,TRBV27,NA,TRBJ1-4,CASSLGPSRVTNNEKLFF,TGTGCCAGCAGTTTGGGACCTAGCCGGGTTACGAATAATGAAAAACTGTTTTTT
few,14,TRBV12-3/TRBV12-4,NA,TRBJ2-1,CASSARGSYNEQFF,TGTGCCAGCAGCGCCCGGGGCTCCTACAATGAGCAGTTCTTC
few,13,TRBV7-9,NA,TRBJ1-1,CASSLPWDTEAFF,TGTGCCAGCAGCTTACCTTGGGACACTGAAGCTTTCTTT
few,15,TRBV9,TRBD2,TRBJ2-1,CASSGSGSSYNEQFF,TGTGCCAGCAGCGGCAGCGGGAGTTCCTACAATGAGCAGTTCTTC